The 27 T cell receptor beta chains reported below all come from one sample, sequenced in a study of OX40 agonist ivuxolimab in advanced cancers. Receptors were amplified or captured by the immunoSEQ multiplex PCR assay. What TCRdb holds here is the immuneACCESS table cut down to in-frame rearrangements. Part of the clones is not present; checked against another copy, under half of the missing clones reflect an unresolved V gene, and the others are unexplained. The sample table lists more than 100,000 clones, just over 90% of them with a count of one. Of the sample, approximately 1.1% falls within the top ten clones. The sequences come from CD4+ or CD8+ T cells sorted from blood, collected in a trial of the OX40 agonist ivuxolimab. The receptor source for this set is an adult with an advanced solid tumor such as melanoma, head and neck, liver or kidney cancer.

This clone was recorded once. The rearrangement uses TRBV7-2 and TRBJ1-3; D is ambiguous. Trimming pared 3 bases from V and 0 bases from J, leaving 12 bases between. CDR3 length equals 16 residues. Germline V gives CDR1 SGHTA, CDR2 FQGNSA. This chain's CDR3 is CASSLSWESSGNTIYF. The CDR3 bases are TGTGCCAGCAGCTTGAGTTGGGAGAGCTCTGGAAACACCATATATTTT.

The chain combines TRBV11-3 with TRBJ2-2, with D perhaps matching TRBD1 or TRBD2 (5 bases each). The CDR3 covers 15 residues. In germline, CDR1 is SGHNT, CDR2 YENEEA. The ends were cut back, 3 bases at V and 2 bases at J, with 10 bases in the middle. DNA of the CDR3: TGTGCCAGCAGCTTCGGGACGGTAAACACCGGGGAGCTGTTTTTT. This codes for CASSFGTVNTGELFF.

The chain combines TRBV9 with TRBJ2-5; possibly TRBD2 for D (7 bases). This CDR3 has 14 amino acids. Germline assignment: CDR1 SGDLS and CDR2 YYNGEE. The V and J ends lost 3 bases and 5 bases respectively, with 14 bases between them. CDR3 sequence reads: CASSAGGGTETQYF. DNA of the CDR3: TGTGCCAGCAGCGCGGGGGGCGGGACGGAGACCCAGTACTTC.

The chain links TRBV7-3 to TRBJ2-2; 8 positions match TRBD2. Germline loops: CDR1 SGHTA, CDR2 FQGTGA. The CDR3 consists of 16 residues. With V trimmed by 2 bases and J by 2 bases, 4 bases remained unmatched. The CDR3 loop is CASSLLGLANTGELFF. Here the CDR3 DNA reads TGTGCCAGCAGCTTATTAGGACTAGCCAACACCGGGGAGCTGTTTTTT.

The CDR3 protein is CASSLQRESTDTQYF. The CDR3 DNA is TGTGCCAGCAGTTTACAGCGGGAGAGCACAGATACGCAGTATTTT. The genes are TRBV28 and TRBJ2-3; 8 bases are a match to TRBD2. The CDR3 has 15 amino acids. From germline, CDR1 is MDHEN and CDR2 SYDVKM. V lost 2 bases and J lost 0; bases outside the gene matches: 1.

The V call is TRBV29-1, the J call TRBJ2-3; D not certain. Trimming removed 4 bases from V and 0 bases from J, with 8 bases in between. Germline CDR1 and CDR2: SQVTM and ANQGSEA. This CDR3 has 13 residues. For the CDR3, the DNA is TGCAGCGTTGCGTCGTCAAGCACAGATACGCAGTATTTT. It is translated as CSVASSSTDTQYF.

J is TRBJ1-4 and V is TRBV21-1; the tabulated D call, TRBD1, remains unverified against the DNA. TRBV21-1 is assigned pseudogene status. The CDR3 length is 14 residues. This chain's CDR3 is CASSRGQGGEKLFF. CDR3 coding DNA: TGTGCCAGCAGCAGGGGACAAGGTGGTGAAAAACTGTTTTTT.

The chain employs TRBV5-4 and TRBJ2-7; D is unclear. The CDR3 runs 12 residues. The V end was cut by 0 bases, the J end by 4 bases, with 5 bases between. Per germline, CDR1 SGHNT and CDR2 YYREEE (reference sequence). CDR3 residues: CASSLDVYEQYF. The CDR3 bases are TGTGCCAGCAGCTTGGACGTTTACGAGCAGTACTTC.

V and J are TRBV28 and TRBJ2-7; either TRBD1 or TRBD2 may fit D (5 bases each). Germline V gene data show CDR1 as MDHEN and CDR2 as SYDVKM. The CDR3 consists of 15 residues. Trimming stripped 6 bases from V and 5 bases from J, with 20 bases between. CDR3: CASSSRGPVGNEQYF. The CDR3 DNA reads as TGTGCCAGCAGCTCGAGGGGCCCCGTCGGGAACGAGCAGTACTTC.

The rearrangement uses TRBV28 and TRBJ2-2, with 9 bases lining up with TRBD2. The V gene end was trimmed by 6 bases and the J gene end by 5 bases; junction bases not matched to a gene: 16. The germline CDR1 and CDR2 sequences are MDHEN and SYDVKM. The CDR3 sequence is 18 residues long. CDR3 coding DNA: TGTGCCAGCAGGGGGACACTGGGTAGCGGGGGCCTAACCGGGGAGCTGTTTTTT. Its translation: CASRGTLGSGGLTGELFF. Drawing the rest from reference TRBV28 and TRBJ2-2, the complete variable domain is DVKVTQSSRYLVKRTGEKVFLECVQDMDHENMFWYRQDPGLGLRLIYFSYDVKMKEKGDIPEGYSVSREKKERFSLILESASTNQTSMYLCASRGTLGSGGLTGELFFGEGSRLTVL.

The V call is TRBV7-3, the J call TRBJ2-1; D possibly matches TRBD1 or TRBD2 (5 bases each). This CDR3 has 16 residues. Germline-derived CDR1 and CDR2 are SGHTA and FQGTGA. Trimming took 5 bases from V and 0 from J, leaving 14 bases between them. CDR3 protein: CASSPGTGGSYNEQFF. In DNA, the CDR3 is TGTGCCAGCAGCCCCGGGACCGGAGGCTCCTACAATGAGCAGTTCTTC.

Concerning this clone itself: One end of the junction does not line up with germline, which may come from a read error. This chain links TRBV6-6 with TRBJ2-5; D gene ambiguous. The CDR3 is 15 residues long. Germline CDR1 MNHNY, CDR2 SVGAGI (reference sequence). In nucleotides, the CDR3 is TGTGCCTGCAGTTACGGTCGAGCAGCCCAAGAGACCCAGTACTTC. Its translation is CACSYGRAAQETQYF.

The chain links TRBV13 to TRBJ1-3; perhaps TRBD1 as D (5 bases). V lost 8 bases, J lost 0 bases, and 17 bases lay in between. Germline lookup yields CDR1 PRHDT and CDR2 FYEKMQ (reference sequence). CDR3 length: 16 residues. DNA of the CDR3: TGTGCCAGCCTCGTCGGGGGTTCCTTCTCTGGAAACACCATATATTTT. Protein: CASLVGGSFSGNTIYF.

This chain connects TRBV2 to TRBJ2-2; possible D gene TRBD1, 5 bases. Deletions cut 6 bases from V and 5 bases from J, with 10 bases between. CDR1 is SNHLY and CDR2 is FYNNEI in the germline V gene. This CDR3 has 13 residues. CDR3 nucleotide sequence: TGTGCCAGCAGCCGGCAGGGAACCGGGGAGCTGTTTTTT. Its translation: CASSRQGTGELFF.

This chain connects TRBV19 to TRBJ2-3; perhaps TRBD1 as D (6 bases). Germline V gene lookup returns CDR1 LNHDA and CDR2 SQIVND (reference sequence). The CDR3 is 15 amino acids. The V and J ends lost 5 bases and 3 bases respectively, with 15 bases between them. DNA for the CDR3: TGTGCCAGTAGTGCCGAAACAGGGAAGACAGATACGCAGTATTTT. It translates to CASSAETGKTDTQYF.

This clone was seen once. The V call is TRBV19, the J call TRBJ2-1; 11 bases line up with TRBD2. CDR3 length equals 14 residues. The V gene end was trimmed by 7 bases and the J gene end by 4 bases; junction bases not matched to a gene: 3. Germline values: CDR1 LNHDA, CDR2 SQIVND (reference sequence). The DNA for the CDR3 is TGTGCCAGTACCAGACTAGCGGGGTACAATGAGCAGTTCTTC. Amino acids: CASTRLAGYNEQFF.

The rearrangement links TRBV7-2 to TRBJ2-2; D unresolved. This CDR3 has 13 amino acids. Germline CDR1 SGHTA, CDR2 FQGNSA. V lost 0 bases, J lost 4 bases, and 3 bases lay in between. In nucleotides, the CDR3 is TGTGCCAGCAGCTTAGCGCTCACCGGGGAGCTGTTTTTT. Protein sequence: CASSLALTGELFF.

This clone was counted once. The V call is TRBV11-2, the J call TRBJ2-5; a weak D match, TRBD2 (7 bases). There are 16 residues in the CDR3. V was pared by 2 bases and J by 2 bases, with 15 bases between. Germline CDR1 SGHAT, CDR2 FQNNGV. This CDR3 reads CASSLMWEGEQETQYF. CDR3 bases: TGTGCCAGCAGCTTAATGTGGGAGGGGGAACAAGAGACCCAGTACTTC.

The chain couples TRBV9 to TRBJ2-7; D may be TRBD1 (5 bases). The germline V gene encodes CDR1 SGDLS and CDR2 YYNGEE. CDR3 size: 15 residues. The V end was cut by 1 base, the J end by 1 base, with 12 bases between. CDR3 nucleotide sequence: TGTGCCAGCAGCGTAAGGGTAGGGGATTCCTACGAGCAGTACTTC. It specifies CASSVRVGDSYEQYF. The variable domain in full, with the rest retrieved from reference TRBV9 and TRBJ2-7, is DSGVTQTPKHLITATGQRVTLRCSPRSGDLSVYWYQQSLDQGLQFLIQYYNGEERAKGNILERFSAQQFPDLHSELNLSSLELGDSALYFCASSVRVGDSYEQYFGPGTRLTVT.

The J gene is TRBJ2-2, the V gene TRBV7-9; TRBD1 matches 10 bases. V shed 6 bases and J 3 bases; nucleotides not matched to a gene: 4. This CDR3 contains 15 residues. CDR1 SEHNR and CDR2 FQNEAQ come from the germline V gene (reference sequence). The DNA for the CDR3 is TGTGCCAGCAGTACGGACAGGGGGGACACCGGGGAGCTGTTTTTT. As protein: CASSTDRGDTGELFF.

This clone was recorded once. This CDR3 is CASSKTSGRTDTQYF. CDR3 bases: TGTGCCAGCAGTAAGACTAGCGGGAGAACAGATACGCAGTATTTT. The J gene is TRBJ2-3, the V gene TRBV28; 12 bases line up with TRBD2. Trimming at V came to 5 bases and at J to 3 bases, leaving 3 bases not matched to a gene. CDR1 and CDR2 (germline): MDHEN, SYDVKM. The CDR3 spans 15 residues.

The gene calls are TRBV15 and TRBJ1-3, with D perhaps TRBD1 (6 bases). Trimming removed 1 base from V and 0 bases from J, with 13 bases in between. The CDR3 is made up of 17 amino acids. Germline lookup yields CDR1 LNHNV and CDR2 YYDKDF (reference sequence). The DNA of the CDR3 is TGTGCCACCAGCAGAGCCGTTCTGGGGGCCTCTGGAAACACCATATATTTT. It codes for CATSRAVLGASGNTIYF.

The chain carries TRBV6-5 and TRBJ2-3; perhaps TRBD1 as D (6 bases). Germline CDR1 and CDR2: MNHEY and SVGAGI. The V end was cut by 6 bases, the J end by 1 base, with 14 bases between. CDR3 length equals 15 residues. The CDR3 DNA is TGTGCCAGCAGAACAAGGGACACTCGCACAGATACGCAGTATTTT. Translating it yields CASRTRDTRTDTQYF.

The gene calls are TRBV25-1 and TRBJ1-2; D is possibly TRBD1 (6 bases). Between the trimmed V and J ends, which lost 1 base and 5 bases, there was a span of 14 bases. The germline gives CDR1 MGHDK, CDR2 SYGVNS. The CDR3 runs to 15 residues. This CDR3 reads CASSESGRGGYGYTF. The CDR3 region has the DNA TGTGCCAGCAGTGAATCGGGCAGGGGAGGGTATGGCTACACCTTC.

CDR3 nucleotide sequence: TGCGCCAGCAGCTTGGGTAGCGGGAGGAGAAATGAGCAGTTCTTC. This translates into CASSLGSGRRNEQFF. The gene calls are TRBV5-1 and TRBJ2-1; TRBD2 matches 10 bases. The CDR3 contains 15 residues. The V gene end was trimmed by 0 bases and the J gene end by 7 bases; junction bases not matched to a gene: 4. CDR1 and CDR2 from the germline V gene are SGHRS and YFSETQ.

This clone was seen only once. CDR3 in amino acids: CASSLSDRLYGYTF. The CDR3 DNA sequence: TGTGCCAGCAGTTTATCGGACAGGCTCTATGGCTACACCTTC. The gene calls are TRBV28 and TRBJ1-2; 7 bases agree with TRBD1. CDR3 length: 14 amino acids. Germline CDR1 MDHEN, CDR2 SYDVKM. V shed 1 base and J 4 bases; nucleotides not matched to a gene: 3.

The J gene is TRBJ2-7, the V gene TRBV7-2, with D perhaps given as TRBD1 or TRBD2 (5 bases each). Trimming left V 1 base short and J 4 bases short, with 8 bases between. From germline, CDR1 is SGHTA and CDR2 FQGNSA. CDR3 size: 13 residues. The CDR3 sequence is CASSLGREYEQYF. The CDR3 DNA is TGTGCCAGCAGCTTAGGCAGGGAGTACGAGCAGTACTTC. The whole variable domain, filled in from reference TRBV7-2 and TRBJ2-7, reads GAGVSQSPSNKVTEKGKDVELRCDPISGHTALYWYRQSLGQGLEFLIYFQGNSAPDKSGLPSDRFSAERTGGSVSTLTIQRTQQEDSAVYLCASSLGREYEQYFGPGTRLTVT.